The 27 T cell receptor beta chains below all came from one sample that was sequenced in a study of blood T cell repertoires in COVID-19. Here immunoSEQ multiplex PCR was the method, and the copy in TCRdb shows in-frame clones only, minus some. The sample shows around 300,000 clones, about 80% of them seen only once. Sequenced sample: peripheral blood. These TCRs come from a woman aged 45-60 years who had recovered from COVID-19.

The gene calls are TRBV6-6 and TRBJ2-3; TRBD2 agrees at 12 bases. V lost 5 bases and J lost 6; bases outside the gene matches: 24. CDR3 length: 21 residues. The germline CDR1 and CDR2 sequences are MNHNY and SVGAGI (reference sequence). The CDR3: CASSQPTGRPSGRGFGDTQYF. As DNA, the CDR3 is TGTGCCAGCAGTCAGCCGACAGGGCGGCCTAGCGGGAGGGGGTTTGGTGATACGCAGTATTTT.

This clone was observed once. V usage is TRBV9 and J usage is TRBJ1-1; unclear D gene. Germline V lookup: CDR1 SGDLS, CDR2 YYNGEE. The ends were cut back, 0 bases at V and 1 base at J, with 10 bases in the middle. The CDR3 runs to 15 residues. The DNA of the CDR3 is TGTGCCAGCAGCGTAGCTCCGGGTGGGAACACTGAAGCTTTCTTT. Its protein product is CASSVAPGGNTEAFF.

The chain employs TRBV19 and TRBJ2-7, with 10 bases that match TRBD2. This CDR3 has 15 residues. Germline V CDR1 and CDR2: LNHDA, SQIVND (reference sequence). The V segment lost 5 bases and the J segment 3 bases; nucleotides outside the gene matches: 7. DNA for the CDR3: TGTGCCAGTAGTGCCGGACTAGCGGCGTACTACGAGCAGTACTTC. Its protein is CASSAGLAAYYEQYF.

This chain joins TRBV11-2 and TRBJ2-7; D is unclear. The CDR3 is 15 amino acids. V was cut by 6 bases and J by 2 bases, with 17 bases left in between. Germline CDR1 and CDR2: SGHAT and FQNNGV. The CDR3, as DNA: TGTGCCAGCAGGGTCCCTGGGCGCCTACCCTACGAGCAGTACTTC. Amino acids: CASRVPGRLPYEQYF.

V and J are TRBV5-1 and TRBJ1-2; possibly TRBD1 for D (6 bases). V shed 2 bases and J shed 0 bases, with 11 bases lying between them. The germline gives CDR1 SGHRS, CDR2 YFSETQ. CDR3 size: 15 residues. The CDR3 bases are TGCGCCAGCAGCTTTCAGGGGCGCACTAACTATGGCTACACCTTC. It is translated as CASSFQGRTNYGYTF.

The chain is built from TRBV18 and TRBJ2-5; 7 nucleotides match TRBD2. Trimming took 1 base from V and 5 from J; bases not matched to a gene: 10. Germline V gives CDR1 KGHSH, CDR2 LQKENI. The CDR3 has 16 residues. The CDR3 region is CASSPLVRSGGETQYF. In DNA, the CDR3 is TGTGCCAGCTCACCACTGGTCCGCTCGGGAGGTGAGACCCAGTACTTC.

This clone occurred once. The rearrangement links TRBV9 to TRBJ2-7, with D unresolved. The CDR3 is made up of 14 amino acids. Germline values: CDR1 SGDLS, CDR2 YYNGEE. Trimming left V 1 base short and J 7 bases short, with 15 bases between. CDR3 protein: CASSVLETQGEQYF. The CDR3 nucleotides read TGTGCCAGCAGCGTATTGGAGACTCAAGGAGAGCAGTACTTC.

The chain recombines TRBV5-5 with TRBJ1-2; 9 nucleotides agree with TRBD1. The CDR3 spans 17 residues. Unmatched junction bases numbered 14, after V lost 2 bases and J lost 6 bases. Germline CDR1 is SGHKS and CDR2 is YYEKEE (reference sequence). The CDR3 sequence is CASSFQDGRQGENGYTF. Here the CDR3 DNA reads TGTGCCAGCAGCTTCCAAGATGGGCGACAGGGGGAGAATGGCTACACCTTC.

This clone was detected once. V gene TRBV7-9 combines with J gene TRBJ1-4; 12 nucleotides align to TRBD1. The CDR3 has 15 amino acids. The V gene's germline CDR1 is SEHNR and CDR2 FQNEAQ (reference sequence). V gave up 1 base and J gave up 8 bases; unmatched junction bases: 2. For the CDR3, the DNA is TGTGCCAGCAGCTTAGTTGGGACAGGGGGCGAAAAACTGTTTTTT. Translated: CASSLVGTGGEKLFF.

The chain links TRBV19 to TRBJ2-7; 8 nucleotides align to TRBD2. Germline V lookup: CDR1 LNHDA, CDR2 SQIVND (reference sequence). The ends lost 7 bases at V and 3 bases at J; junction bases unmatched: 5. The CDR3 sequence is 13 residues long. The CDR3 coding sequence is TGTGCCAGTACGGCTCGGGAGGGCTACGAGCAGTACTTC. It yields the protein CASTAREGYEQYF.

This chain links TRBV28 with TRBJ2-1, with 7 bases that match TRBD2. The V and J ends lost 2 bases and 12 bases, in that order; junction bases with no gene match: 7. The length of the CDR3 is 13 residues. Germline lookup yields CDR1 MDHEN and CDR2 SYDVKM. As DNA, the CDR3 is TGTGCCAGCAGTTTAGGGGGGGGGACCTTGCAGTTCTTC. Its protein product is CASSLGGGTLQFF.

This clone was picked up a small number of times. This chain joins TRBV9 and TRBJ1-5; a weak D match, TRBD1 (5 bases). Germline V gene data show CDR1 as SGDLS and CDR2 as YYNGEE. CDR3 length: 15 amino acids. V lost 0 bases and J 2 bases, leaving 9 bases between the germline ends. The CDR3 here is CASSVGWGGNQPQHF. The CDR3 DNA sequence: TGTGCCAGCAGCGTAGGATGGGGGGGCAATCAGCCCCAGCATTTT.

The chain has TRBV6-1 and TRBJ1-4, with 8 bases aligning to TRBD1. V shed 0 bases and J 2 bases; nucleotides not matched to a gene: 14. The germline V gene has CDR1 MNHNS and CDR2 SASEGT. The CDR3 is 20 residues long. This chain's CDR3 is CASSEAEYGQGALTNEKLFF. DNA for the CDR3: TGTGCCAGCAGTGAAGCGGAATACGGCCAGGGGGCGCTTACTAATGAAAAACTGTTTTTT.

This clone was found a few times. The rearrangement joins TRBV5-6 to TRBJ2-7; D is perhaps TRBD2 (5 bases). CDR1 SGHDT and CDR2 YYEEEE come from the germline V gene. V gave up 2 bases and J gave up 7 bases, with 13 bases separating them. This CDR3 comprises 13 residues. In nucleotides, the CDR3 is TGTGCCAGCAGCTTTCGTAGAGGGCGGGAGCAGTACTTC. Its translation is CASSFRRGREQYF.

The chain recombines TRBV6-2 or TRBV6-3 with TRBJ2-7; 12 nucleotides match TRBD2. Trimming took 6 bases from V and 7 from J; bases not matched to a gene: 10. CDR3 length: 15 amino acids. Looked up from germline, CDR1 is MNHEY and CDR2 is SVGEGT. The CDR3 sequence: CASSPLAGGPREQYF. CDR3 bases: TGTGCCAGCAGCCCCCTAGCGGGAGGGCCAAGGGAGCAGTACTTC.

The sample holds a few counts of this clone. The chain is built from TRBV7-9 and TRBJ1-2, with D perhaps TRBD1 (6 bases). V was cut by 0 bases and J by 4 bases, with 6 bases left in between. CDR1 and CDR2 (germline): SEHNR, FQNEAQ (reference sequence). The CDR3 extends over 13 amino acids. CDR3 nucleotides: TGTGCCAGCAGCTTAGCAGGGGGCTATGGCTACACCTTC. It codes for CASSLAGGYGYTF.

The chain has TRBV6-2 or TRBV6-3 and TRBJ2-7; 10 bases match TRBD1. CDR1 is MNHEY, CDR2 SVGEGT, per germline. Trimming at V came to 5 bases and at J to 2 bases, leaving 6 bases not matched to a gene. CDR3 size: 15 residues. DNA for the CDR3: TGTGCCAGCAGTCGCCAGGGACAGGGGACCTACGAGCAGTACTTC. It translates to CASSRQGQGTYEQYF.

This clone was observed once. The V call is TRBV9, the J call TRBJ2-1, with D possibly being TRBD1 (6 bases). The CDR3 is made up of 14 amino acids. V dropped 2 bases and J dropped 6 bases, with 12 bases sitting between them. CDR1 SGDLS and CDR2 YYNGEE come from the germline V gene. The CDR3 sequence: CASSVDRNSNEQFF. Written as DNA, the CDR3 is TGTGCCAGCAGCGTCGACAGGAATAGCAATGAGCAGTTCTTC.

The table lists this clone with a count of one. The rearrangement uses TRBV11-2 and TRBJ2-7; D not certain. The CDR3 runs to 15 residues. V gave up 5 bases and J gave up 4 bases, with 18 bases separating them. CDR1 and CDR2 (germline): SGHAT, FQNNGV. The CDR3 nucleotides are TGTGCCAGCAGCCCGTCTGGCGTCCCGGGTTACGAGCAGTACTTC. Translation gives CASSPSGVPGYEQYF.

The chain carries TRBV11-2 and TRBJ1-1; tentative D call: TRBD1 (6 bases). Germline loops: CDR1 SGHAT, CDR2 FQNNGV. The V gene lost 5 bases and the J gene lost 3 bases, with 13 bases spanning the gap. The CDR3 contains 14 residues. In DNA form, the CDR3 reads TGTGCCAGCAGCACAACGCAGGGGTACACTGAAGCTTTCTTT. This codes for CASSTTQGYTEAFF.

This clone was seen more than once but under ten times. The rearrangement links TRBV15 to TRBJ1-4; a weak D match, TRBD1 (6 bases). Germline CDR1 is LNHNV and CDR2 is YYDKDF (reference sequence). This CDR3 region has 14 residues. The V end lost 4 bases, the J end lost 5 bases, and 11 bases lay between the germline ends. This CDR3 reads CATSIRTVNEKLFF. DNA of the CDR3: TGTGCCACCAGCATTCGGACAGTCAATGAAAAACTGTTTTTT.

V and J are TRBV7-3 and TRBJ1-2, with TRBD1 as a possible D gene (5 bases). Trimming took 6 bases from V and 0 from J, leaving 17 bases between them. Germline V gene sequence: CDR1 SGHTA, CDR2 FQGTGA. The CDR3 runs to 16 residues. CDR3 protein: CASSPGGIGTNYGYTF. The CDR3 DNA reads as TGTGCCAGCAGTCCGGGGGGAATTGGAACTAACTATGGCTACACCTTC. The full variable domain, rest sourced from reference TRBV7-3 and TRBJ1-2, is GAGVSQTPSNKVTEKGKYVELRCDPISGHTALYWYRQSLGQGPEFLIYFQGTGAADDSGLPNDRFFAVRPEGSVSTLKIQRTERGDSAVYLCASSPGGIGTNYGYTFGSGTRLTVV.

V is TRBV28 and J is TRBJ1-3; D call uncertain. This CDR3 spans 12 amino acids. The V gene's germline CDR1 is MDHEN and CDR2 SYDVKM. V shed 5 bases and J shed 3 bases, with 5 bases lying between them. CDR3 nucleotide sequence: TGTGCCAGCAGTCCTCTTGGAAACACCATATATTTT. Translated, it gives CASSPLGNTIYF. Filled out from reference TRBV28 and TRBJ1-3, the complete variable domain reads DVKVTQSSRYLVKRTGEKVFLECVQDMDHENMFWYRQDPGLGLRLIYFSYDVKMKEKGDIPEGYSVSREKKERFSLILESASTNQTSMYLCASSPLGNTIYFGEGSWLTVV.

CDR3 coding DNA: TGTGCCAGCAGCTTAGTCGGGACAGGGGGCCGGGAGACCCAGTACTTC. Protein: CASSLVGTGGRETQYF. The chain uses TRBV7-8 and TRBJ2-5, with 12 bases identical to TRBD1. The CDR3 length is 16 residues. Looked up from germline, CDR1 is SGHVS and CDR2 is FQNEAQ. The junction had 5 bases not matched to a gene; V was cut back by 1 base and J by 5 bases.

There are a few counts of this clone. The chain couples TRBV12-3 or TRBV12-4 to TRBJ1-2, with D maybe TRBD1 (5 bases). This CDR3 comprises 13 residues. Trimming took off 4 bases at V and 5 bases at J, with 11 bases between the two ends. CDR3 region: CASSYSGPYGYTF. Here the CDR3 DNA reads TGTGCCAGCAGTTATTCAGGGCCTTATGGCTACACCTTC.

The CDR3: CACRGGRHTGELFF. The CDR3 nucleotides read TGTGCCTGCCGCGGGGGGCGTCACACCGGGGAGCTGTTTTTT. This sequence joins TRBV6-5 and TRBJ2-2; 8 bases map to TRBD2. CDR1 MNHEY and CDR2 SVGAGI come from the germline V gene. V was pared by 11 bases and J by 3 bases, with 8 bases of the junction left unmatched. The length of the CDR3 is 14 residues.

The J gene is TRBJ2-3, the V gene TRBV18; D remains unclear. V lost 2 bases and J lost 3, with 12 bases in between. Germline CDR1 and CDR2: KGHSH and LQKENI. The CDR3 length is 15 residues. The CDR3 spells CASSPNELITDTQYF. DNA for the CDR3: TGTGCCAGCTCACCAAATGAACTGATAACAGATACGCAGTATTTT.